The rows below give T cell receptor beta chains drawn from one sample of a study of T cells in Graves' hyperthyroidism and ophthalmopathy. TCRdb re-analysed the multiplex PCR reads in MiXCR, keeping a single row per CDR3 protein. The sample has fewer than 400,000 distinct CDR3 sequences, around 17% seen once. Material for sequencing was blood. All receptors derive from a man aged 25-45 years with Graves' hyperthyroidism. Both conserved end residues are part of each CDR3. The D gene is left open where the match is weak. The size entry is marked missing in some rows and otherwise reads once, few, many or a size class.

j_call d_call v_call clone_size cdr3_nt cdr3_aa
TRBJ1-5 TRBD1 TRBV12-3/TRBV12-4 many TGTGCCAGCAGTTCGGCGGGACAGCAGCCCCAGCATTTT CASSSAGQQPQHF
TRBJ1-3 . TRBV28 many TGTGCCAGCAGTCTAGACGGCTTGGCTGGAAACACCATATATTTT CASSLDGLAGNTIYF
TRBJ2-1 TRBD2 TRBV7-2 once TGTGCCAGCAGCCTAGCGGGATCAGTCTACAATGAGCAGTTCTTC CASSLAGSVYNEQFF
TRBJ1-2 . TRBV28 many TGTGCCAGCAGTAACCTTAACTATGGCTACACCTTC CASSNLNYGYTF
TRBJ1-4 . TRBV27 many TGTGCCAGCAGTTTTTATGCAACTAATGAAAAACTGTTTTTT CASSFYATNEKLFF
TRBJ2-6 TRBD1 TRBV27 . TGTGCCAGCAGTCCCACGACAGGGTATACTGGGGCCAACGTCCTGACTTTC CASSPTTGYTGANVLTF
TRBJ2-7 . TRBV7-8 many TGTGCCAGCAGCGGCGGGATTTCCTACGAGCAGTACTTC CASSGGISYEQYF
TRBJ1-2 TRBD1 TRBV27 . TGTGCCAGCAGTTTAAGCCGGACAGGGGGGGGTGGCTACACCTTC CASSLSRTGGGGYTF
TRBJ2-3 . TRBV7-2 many TGTGCCAGCACTCTACGCGGAACCGTGATAGATACGCAGTATTTT CASTLRGTVIDTQYF
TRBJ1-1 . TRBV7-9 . TGTGCCAGCAGCTCCGAAGGGCCGGGCACTGAAGCTTTCTTT CASSSEGPGTEAFF
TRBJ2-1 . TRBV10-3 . TGTGCCATCAGTCCCGGGAGAGGTGAGCAGTTCTTC CAISPGRGEQFF
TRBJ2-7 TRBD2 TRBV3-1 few TGTGCCAGCAGCCAAGGGTCCTTGGCGGGGGGGCAGTACTTC CASSQGSLAGGQYF
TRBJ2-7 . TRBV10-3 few TGTGCCATCAGTGAGTCTGGGCACTTGAAGATCTACGAGCAGTACTTC CAISESGHLKIYEQYF
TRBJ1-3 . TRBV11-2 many TGTGCCAGCAGCTTCGGCCCAGGCCGTAACACCATATATTTT CASSFGPGRNTIYF
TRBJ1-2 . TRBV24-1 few TGTGCCACTAATTCGGGCGGGGGGGCAGGCGGCTACACCTTC CATNSGGGAGGYTF
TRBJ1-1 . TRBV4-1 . TGCGCCAGCAGCCAAGATCATGGCACTGAAGCTCTCTTT CASSQDHGTEALF
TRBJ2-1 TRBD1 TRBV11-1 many TGTGCCAGCAGCTTAGTATTACAGGGGGCGAGCAATGAGCAGTTCTTC CASSLVLQGASNEQFF
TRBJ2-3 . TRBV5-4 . TGTGCCAGCAGCCAAGACAGTACAGATACGCAGTATTTT CASSQDSTDTQYF
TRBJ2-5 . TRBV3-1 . TGTGCCAGCAGCCAAGATTTAGGGATCAGCGTCCGCGGAGGGACCCAGTACTTC CASSQDLGISVRGGTQYF
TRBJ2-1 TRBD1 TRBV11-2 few TGTGCCAGCAGCCCGGACAGGGGGAGCCATGAGCAGTTCTTC CASSPDRGSHEQFF
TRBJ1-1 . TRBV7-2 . TGTGCCAGCAGCGAACAGGGCCGGATTGAAGCTTTCTTT CASSEQGRIEAFF
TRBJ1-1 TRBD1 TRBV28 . TGTGCCAGCAGAACCTCCGGGACAGCTACAGAAGCTTTCTTT CASRTSGTATEAFF
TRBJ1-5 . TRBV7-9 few TGTGCCAGCGGGACGGGTTTAGGGCCCCAGCATTTT CASGTGLGPQHF
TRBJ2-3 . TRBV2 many TGTGCCAGCAGTGAAGCTATGCTTGATACGCAGTATTTT CASSEAMLDTQYF
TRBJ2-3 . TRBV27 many TGTGCCAGCAGTTTAAGACTAGGAACAGATACGCAGTATTTT CASSLRLGTDTQYF
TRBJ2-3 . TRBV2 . TGTGCCAGCAGGCCCCAGGGAGCCACAGATACGCAGTATTTT CASRPQGATDTQYF
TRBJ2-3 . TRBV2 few TGTGCCAGCAACGGGGAAGAAATAGATACGCAGTATTTT CASNGEEIDTQYF
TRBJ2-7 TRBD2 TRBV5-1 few TGCGCCAGCAGCTTCACTAGCGGGGCCTACGAGCAGTACTTC CASSFTSGAYEQYF
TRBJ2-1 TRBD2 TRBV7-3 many TGTGCCAGCAGCTTGACTAGCGGGAGCTTAGGCGAGCAGTTCTTC CASSLTSGSLGEQFF
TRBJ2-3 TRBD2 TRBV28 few TGTGCCAGCTCCTTCCAACTAGCGGGAGGATCAGATACGCAGTATTTT CASSFQLAGGSDTQYF
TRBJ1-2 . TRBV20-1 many TGCAGTGCTAGAGATTCTACCTCTAATAGTCGCTACACCTTC CSARDSTSNSRYTF
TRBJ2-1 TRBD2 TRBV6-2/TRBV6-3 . TGTGCCAGCAGTTACTCTTCGGGAGGGGCATTTGAGCAGTTCTTC CASSYSSGGAFEQFF
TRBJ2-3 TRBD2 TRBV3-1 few TGTGCCAGCAGTTTCACGGGAGGGGATACGCAGTATTTT CASSFTGGDTQYF
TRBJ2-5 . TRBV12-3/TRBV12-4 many TGTGCCAGCAGTGCGAGTGGCGGATTACAAGAGACCCAGTACTTC CASSASGGLQETQYF
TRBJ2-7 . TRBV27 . TGTGCCAGCAGAGACAGGATGTACGAGCAGTACTTC CASRDRMYEQYF
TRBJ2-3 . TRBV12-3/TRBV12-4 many TGTGCCAGCAGTTTTTCGGGACTCTCAAGCACAGATACGCAGTATTTT CASSFSGLSSTDTQYF
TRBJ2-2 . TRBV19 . TGTGCCAGTAGTTCGGGGACTCCTGAGCTGTTTTTT CASSSGTPELFF
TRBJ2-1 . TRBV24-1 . TGTGCCACCAGTGATTTCCGGGGCGTCACCCAGTTCTTC CATSDFRGVTQFF